The 8 T cell receptor beta chains in this list originate from one sample, sequenced in a study of cytomegalovirus exposure and HLA in healthy donors. This table comes from immunoSEQ multiplex PCR, and its TCRdb copy is limited to in-frame clones, with some not included. The sample contains some 160,000 clones, more than 70% of which appear only once. Sequences were obtained from PBMCs. These receptors originate from a man aged 18 to 35 in good health and CMV-seronegative.

The rearrangement joins TRBV5-1 to TRBJ2-3; no firm D call. The CDR3 loop spans 16 amino acids. Germline lookup yields CDR1 SGHRS and CDR2 YFSETQ. The V end lost 1 base, the J end lost 2 bases, and 14 bases lay between the germline ends. CDR3 coding DNA: TGCGCCAGCAGCTTGCAGTTAAACAGCTACACAGATACGCAGTATTTT. Translation gives CASSLQLNSYTDTQYF.

The rearrangement links TRBV4-1 to TRBJ2-7; the match to TRBD1 covers 9 bases. J lost 1 base, V lost 0 bases, and 10 bases had no gene match. This CDR3 has 18 amino acids. CDR1 MGHRA and CDR2 YSYEKL come from the germline V gene. CDR3 nucleotides: TGCGCCAGCAGCCAAGAGAGGAGAACCGGGACAGGGTCCTACGAGCAGTACTTC. Residues: CASSQERRTGTGSYEQYF.

The chain has TRBV10-3 and TRBJ2-3, with D possibly being TRBD2 (5 bases). The CDR3 is made up of 13 amino acids. Deletions cut 7 bases from V and 4 bases from J, with 12 bases between. Germline V gene lookup returns CDR1 ENHRY and CDR2 SYGVKD. This CDR3 is CAINLARSDTQYF. CDR3 coding DNA: TGTGCCATCAATTTAGCGAGATCAGATACGCAGTATTTT.

The V call is TRBV19, the J call TRBJ1-1; D not resolved. The V gene lost 3 bases and the J gene lost 0 bases, with 11 bases spanning the gap. The CDR3 is 15 amino acids. Germline V gene sequence: CDR1 LNHDA, CDR2 SQIVND (reference sequence). The CDR3, as DNA: TGTGCCAGTAGTATCGATTACAATGTGAACACTGAAGCTTTCTTT. Protein: CASSIDYNVNTEAFF.

The chain uses TRBV5-1 and TRBJ2-1; tentatively, D is TRBD2 (6 bases). Trimming shortened V by 4 bases and J by 9 bases, and 17 bases separated the two germline ends. This CDR3 comprises 14 residues. CDR1 and CDR2 (germline): SGHRS, YFSETQ. CDR3: CASSLDSGEPEQFF. Written as DNA, the CDR3 is TGCGCCAGCAGCCTGGACTCGGGAGAACCTGAGCAGTTCTTC.

The chain uses TRBV6-6 and TRBJ2-1; TRBD2 agrees at 11 bases. CDR1 and CDR2 from the germline V gene are MNHNY and SVGAGI (reference sequence). The CDR3 extends over 14 amino acids. Trimming cost V 5 bases and J 3 bases; bases outside gene matches: 0. This CDR3 reads CASSGTSGYNEQFF. The CDR3 nucleotides read TGTGCCAGCAGTGGGACTAGCGGCTACAATGAGCAGTTCTTC.

This chain links TRBV6-6 with TRBJ2-7; D ambiguous. This CDR3 contains 11 residues. Trimming took 6 bases from V and 6 from J, leaving 9 bases between them. CDR1 is MNHNY, CDR2 SVGAGI, per germline (reference sequence). The CDR3 sequence is CASRTGGEQYF. The CDR3, as DNA: TGTGCCAGCAGAACTGGTGGCGAGCAGTACTTC.

This clone appeared once. The V gene is TRBV29-1, the J gene TRBJ1-2; D is uncertain. The CDR3 totals 15 residues. Germline loops: CDR1 SQVTM, CDR2 ANQGSEA. V lost 6 bases and J lost 3, with 20 bases in between. The CDR3 coding sequence is TGCAGCGTGCTCGCCGGGAATCGTCTTGACTATGGCTACACCTTC. It encodes CSVLAGNRLDYGYTF. Filled out from reference TRBV29-1 and TRBJ1-2, the complete variable domain reads SAVISQKPSRDICQRGTSLTIQCQVDSQVTMMFWYRQQPGQSLTLIATANQGSEATYESGFVIDKFPISRPNLTFSTLTVSNMSPEDSSIYLCSVLAGNRLDYGYTFGSGTRLTVV.